The 21 T cell receptor beta chains listed next were all sequenced from one sample in a study of T cells in Graves' hyperthyroidism and ophthalmopathy. The TCR beta CDR3 regions underwent amplification using RNA transcripts as the source. TCR CDR3 underwent first-round RT-PCR with the HTBI primer set. A single record per CDR3 protein comes from TCRdb applying MiXCR to the multiplex PCR reads. The sample yields roughly 110,000 distinct CDR3 sequences, about 15% seen once. Sequenced material: blood. Source of these receptors: a woman aged 45 to 65 with Graves' hyperthyroidism.

In its sample, this clonotype was seen many times. The genes are TRBV3-1 and TRBJ1-1, with TRBD1 identical over 7 bases. V shed 0 bases, J shed 4 bases, and the junction held 8 bases outside the gene matches. CDR1 is LGHDT, CDR2 YNNKEL, per germline (reference sequence). CDR3 length: 16 residues. This CDR3 reads CASSQDGEGARTEAFF. The DNA of the CDR3 is TGTGCCAGCAGCCAAGATGGGGAGGGGGCCCGCACTGAAGCTTTCTTT.

This clonotype was seen repeatedly, ten times or more. This sequence joins TRBV10-3 and TRBJ2-2; D gene uncertain. Germline lookup yields CDR1 ENHRY and CDR2 SYGVKD. The CDR3 sequence is 11 residues long. Trimming left V 6 bases short and J 4 bases short, with 3 bases between. The CDR3 protein is CAIRGTGELFF. Here the CDR3 DNA reads TGTGCCATCAGGGGCACCGGGGAGCTGTTTTTT.

The chain employs TRBV12-3 or TRBV12-4 and TRBJ2-1; 7 nucleotides line up with TRBD2. Trimming cost V 5 bases and J 6 bases; bases outside gene matches: 10. There are 15 residues in the CDR3. CDR3 loop: CASSRSGERANEQFF. Written as DNA, the CDR3 is TGTGCCAGCAGTCGGAGCGGGGAAAGGGCCAATGAGCAGTTCTTC.

This clonotype appeared many times. The chain is built from TRBV11-2 and TRBJ2-3, with TRBD1 matching 7 bases. Germline V gives CDR1 SGHAT, CDR2 FQNNGV. The CDR3 loop spans 14 amino acids. J gave up 2 bases and V 4 bases, and 3 bases lay outside the gene matches. CDR3 nucleotide sequence: TGTGCCAGCAGCTACGACAGGGCCACAGATACGCAGTATTTT. Protein: CASSYDRATDTQYF.

In this sample, this clonotype turned up many times. This sequence joins TRBV20-1 and TRBJ2-5, with 10 nucleotides matching TRBD2. CDR1 is DFQATT, CDR2 SNEGSKA, per germline (reference sequence). The V and J ends lost 6 bases and 5 bases, in that order; junction bases with no gene match: 9. The CDR3 length is 14 residues. CDR3 nucleotide sequence: TGCAGTGCCCCCCACCCAGCGGGAGGGGAGACCCAGTACTTC. Its translation is CSAPHPAGGETQYF.

This clonotype was recorded only once. The chain uses TRBV5-4 and TRBJ2-5; the D gene is possibly TRBD2 (5 bases). The CDR3 length is 17 residues. Per germline, CDR1 SGHNT and CDR2 YYREEE (reference sequence). V lost 2 bases and J 1 base, leaving 18 bases between the germline ends. The CDR3 spells CASSFGPLAGPQETQYF. DNA of the CDR3: TGTGCCAGCAGCTTCGGGCCTTTGGCGGGCCCCCAAGAGACCCAGTACTTC.

This clonotype has ten or more counts. The chain has TRBV12-3 or TRBV12-4 and TRBJ2-7; D is unresolved. This CDR3 comprises 13 residues. The V and J ends lost 3 bases and 1 base respectively, with 7 bases between them. The CDR3 DNA reads TGTGCCAGCAGTTTGGAGCAGTCCTACGAGCAGTACTTC. Protein: CASSLEQSYEQYF.

About this clonotype itself: A clone one base away is much larger, so this may be a read error. The rearrangement links TRBV2 to TRBJ2-5, with 10 bases aligning to TRBD1. Judging by the DNA end, TRBJ2-1 fits better; the J call may be wrong. The CDR3 runs 14 residues. The germline gives CDR1 SNHLY, CDR2 FYNNEI. The CDR3 region has the DNA TGTGCCAGCAGGTTAGGGACAGGGGCAGAGACCCAGTTCTTC. Translating gives CASRLGTGAETQFF.

This clonotype was observed many times. V gene TRBV5-1 combines with J gene TRBJ2-1; D possibly corresponds to TRBD2 (6 bases). Trimming removed 2 bases at V and 7 bases at J, with 10 bases between. This CDR3 contains 13 residues. Germline V gives CDR1 SGHRS, CDR2 YFSETQ. The CDR3 sequence: CASSLRRGNEQFF. DNA for the CDR3: TGCGCCAGCAGCTTACGCCGGGGGAATGAGCAGTTCTTC.

This clonotype was recorded at least ten times. J is TRBJ1-4 and V is TRBV12-3 or TRBV12-4; the D gene is possibly TRBD1 (6 bases). Trimming stripped 2 bases from V and 6 bases from J, with 13 bases between. The length of the CDR3 is 15 residues. The CDR3 reads CASSLSGRGDEKLFF. CDR3 bases: TGTGCCAGCAGTTTAAGTGGCAGGGGCGATGAAAAACTGTTTTTT.

This clonotype showed up many times. V and J are TRBV7-9 and TRBJ1-2; D is perhaps TRBD1 (5 bases). There are 14 residues in the CDR3. The germline gives CDR1 SEHNR, CDR2 FQNEAQ (reference sequence). V gave up 6 bases and J gave up 8 bases, with 19 bases separating them. CDR3 in amino acids: CASSPSARGEGYTF. CDR3 bases: TGTGCCAGCAGTCCCTCGGCGCGGGGGGAAGGCTACACCTTC.

This clonotype was observed many times. The chain joins TRBV20-1 to TRBJ2-3; TRBD2 aligns across 8 bases. V shed 2 bases and J 6 bases; nucleotides not matched to a gene: 7. Germline values: CDR1 DFQATT, CDR2 SNEGSKA (reference sequence). The CDR3 length is 14 residues. CDR3 sequence reads: CSARPGRARDTQYF. Written as DNA, the CDR3 is TGCAGTGCTAGACCCGGGAGGGCCCGGGATACGCAGTATTTT.

This clonotype has at least ten counts. The J gene is TRBJ2-1, the V gene TRBV20-1, with 7 bases fitting TRBD2. The CDR3 extends over 15 amino acids. Unmatched junction bases numbered 8, after V lost 0 bases and J lost 6 bases. Germline CDR1 and CDR2: DFQATT and SNEGSKA (reference sequence). CDR3 amino acids: CSARDPSGNVNEQFF. The CDR3 DNA reads TGCAGTGCTAGAGATCCCAGCGGGAACGTCAATGAGCAGTTCTTC.

This clonotype has at least ten counts. The chain joins TRBV28 to TRBJ2-7, with a possible D match to TRBD1 (5 bases). Germline V gives CDR1 MDHEN, CDR2 SYDVKM. The CDR3 is 13 amino acids. The V gene lost 7 bases and the J gene lost 5 bases, with 15 bases spanning the gap. DNA of the CDR3: TGTGCCAGCACCAACCTCAGGGTCCACGAGCAGTACTTC. This sequence encodes CASTNLRVHEQYF.

The table lists this clonotype with many counts. The rearrangement links TRBV6-1 to TRBJ2-5; D remains ambiguous. The CDR3 is 14 residues long. V lost 2 bases and J lost 2, with 9 bases in between. Looked up from germline, CDR1 is MNHNS and CDR2 is SASEGT. The CDR3: CASSETIRQETQYF. Written as DNA, the CDR3 is TGTGCCAGCAGTGAAACAATCCGTCAAGAGACCCAGTACTTC.

This clonotype was counted ten times or more. The chain couples TRBV3-1 to TRBJ2-2; D gene ambiguous. The CDR3 has 14 amino acids. Trimming took 0 bases from V and 4 from J, leaving 6 bases between them. Germline CDR1 reads LGHDT; CDR2 reads YNNKEL (reference sequence). CDR3 region: CASSQDWATGELFF. The CDR3 DNA sequence: TGTGCCAGCAGCCAAGATTGGGCCACCGGGGAGCTGTTTTTT.

This sequence joins TRBV19 and TRBJ2-1, with D perhaps matching TRBD2 (6 bases). Germline values: CDR1 LNHDA, CDR2 SQIVND (reference sequence). Trimming pared 3 bases from V and 5 bases from J, leaving 14 bases between. The CDR3 runs 15 residues. The CDR3 here is CASSILGGSDNEQFF. Written as DNA, the CDR3 is TGTGCCAGTAGTATTCTCGGGGGTTCAGACAATGAGCAGTTCTTC.

This clonotype was seen repeatedly, ten times or more. The chain uses TRBV6-1 and TRBJ1-1, with 8 bases lining up with TRBD1. The CDR3 runs to 14 residues. After removal of 0 bases from V and 7 bases from J, the junction contained 4 bases not matched to a gene. The germline V gene has CDR1 MNHNS and CDR2 SASEGT. CDR3: CASSEAGTGNEAFF. As DNA, the CDR3 is TGTGCCAGCAGTGAAGCCGGGACAGGTAATGAAGCTTTCTTT.

This clonotype appeared many times. The V call is TRBV5-1, the J call TRBJ2-5; D remains ambiguous. The length of the CDR3 is 14 residues. Trimming left V 2 bases short and J 2 bases short, with 10 bases between. Germline assignment: CDR1 SGHRS and CDR2 YFSETQ. This chain's CDR3 is CASSFKRPQETQYF. CDR3 DNA: TGCGCCAGCAGCTTCAAACGGCCTCAAGAGACCCAGTACTTC. The variable domain in full, with the rest retrieved from reference TRBV5-1 and TRBJ2-5, is KAGVTQTPRYLIKTRGQQVTLSCSPISGHRSVSWYQQTPGQGLQFLFEYFSETQRNKGNFPGRFSGRQFSNSRSEMNVSTLELGDSALYLCASSFKRPQETQYFGPGTRLLVL.

The sample holds many counts of this clonotype. The rearrangement links TRBV27 to TRBJ1-4; possible D gene TRBD1, 6 bases. Germline V gene sequence: CDR1 MNHEY, CDR2 SMNVEV (reference sequence). V dropped 6 bases and J dropped 4 bases, with 12 bases sitting between them. The CDR3 has 14 amino acids. The CDR3 here is CASSLGQINEKLFF. CDR3 DNA: TGTGCCAGCAGCCTAGGACAGATTAATGAAAAACTGTTTTTT.

The genes are TRBV5-6 and TRBJ1-2; D is ambiguous. The CDR3 has 13 residues. CDR1 and CDR2 (germline): SGHDT, YYEEEE. The ends were cut back, 0 bases at V and 4 bases at J, with 7 bases in the middle. The CDR3 nucleotides are TGTGCCAGCAGCTTGGGTGGGCCCTATGGCTACACCTTC. Its translation: CASSLGGPYGYTF.